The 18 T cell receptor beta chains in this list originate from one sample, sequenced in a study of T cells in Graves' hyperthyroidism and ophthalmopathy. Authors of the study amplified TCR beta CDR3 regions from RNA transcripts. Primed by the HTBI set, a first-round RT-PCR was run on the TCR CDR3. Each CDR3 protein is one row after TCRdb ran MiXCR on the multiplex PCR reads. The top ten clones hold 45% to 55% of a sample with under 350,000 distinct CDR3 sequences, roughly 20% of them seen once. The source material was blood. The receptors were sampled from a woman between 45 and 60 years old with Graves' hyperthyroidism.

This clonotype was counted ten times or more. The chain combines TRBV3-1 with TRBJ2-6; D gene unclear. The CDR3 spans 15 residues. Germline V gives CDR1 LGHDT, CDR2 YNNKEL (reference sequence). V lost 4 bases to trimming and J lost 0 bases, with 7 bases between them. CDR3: CASSRDLSGANVLTF. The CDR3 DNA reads TGTGCCAGCAGCCGGGATCTCTCTGGGGCCAACGTCCTGACTTTC.

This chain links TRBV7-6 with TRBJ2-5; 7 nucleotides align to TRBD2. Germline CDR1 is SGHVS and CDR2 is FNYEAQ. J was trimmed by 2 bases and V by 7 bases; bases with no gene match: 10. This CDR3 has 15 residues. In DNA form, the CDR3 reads TGTGCCAGCACCCTCCTGGGGGGGGGGCAAGAGACCCAGTACTTC. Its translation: CASTLLGGGQETQYF.

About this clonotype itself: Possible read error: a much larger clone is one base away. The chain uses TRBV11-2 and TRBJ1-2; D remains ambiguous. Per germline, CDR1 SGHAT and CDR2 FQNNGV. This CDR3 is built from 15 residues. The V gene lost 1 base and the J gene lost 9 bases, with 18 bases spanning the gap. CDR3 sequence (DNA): TGTGCCAGCAGCTTAGTAGCTGGCGGCGGCAACTGCTACACCTTC. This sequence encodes CASSLVAGGGNCYTF.

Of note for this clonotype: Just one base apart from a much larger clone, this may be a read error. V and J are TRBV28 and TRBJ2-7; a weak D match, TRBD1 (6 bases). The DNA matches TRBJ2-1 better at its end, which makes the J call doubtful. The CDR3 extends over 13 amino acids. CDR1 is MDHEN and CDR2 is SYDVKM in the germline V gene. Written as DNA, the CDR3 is TGTGCCAGCAGTCAGGGGAGCTCCTACGAGCAGTTCTTC. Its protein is CASSQGSSYEQFF.

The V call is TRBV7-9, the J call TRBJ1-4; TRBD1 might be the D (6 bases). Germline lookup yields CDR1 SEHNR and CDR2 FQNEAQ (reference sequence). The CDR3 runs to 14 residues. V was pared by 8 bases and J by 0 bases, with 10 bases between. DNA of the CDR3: TGTGCCAGCGCCTCAGGGGCAACTAATGAAAAACTGTTTTTT. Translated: CASASGATNEKLFF.

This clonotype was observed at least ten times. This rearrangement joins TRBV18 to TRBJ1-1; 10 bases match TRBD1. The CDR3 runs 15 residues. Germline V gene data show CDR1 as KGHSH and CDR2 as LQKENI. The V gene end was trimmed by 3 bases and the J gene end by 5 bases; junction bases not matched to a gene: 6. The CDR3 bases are TGTGCCAGCTCACCGGAGACAGGGGGCCTGACTGAAGCTTTCTTT. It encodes CASSPETGGLTEAFF.

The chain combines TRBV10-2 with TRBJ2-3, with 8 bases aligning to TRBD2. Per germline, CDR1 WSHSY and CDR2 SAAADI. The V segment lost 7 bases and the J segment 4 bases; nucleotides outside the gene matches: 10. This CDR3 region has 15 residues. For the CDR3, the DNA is TGCGCCAGCACCCCGAGAGCGGGAGAACCAGATACGCAGTATTTT. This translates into CASTPRAGEPDTQYF.

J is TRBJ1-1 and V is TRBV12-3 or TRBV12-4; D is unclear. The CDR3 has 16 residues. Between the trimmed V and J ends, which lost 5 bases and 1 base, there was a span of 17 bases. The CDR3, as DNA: TGTGCCAGCAGTCTTTTATTCCCAGGCCCGAACACTGAAGCTTTCTTT. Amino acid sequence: CASSLLFPGPNTEAFF.

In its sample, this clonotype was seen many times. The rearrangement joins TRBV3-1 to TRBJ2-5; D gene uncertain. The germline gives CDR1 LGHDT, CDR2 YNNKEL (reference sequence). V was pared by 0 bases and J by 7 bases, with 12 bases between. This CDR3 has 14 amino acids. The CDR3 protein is CASSQDVAISTQYF. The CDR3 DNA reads TGTGCCAGCAGCCAAGATGTCGCTATCTCGACCCAGTACTTC.

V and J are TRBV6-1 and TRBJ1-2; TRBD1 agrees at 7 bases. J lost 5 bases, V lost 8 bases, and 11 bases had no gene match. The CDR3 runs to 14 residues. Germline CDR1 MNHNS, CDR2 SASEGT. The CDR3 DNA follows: TGTGCCAGCTCAGGGGGGTGGCGGCATTATGGCTACACCTTC. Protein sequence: CASSGGWRHYGYTF.

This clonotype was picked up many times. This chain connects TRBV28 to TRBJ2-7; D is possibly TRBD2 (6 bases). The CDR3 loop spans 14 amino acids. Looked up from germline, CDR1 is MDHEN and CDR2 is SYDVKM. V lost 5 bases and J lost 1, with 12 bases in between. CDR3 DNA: TGTGCCAGCAGTACTTGGGACTTATCCTACGAGCAGTACTTC. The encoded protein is CASSTWDLSYEQYF. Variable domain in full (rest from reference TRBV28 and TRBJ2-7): DVKVTQSSRYLVKRTGEKVFLECVQDMDHENMFWYRQDPGLGLRLIYFSYDVKMKEKGDIPEGYSVSREKKERFSLILESASTNQTSMYLCASSTWDLSYEQYFGPGTRLTVT.

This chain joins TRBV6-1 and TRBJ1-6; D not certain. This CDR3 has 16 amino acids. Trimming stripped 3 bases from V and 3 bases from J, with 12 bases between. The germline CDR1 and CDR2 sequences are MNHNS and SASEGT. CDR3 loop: CASSELEANYNSPLHF. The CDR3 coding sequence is TGTGCCAGCAGTGAGTTGGAGGCGAACTATAATTCACCCCTCCACTTT.

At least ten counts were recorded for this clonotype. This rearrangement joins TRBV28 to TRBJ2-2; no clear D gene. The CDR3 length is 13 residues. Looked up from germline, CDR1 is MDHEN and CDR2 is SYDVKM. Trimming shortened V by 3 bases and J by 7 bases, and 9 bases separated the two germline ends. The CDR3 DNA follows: TGTGCCAGCAGTTTTGGCGCACTCGGGGAGCTGTTTTTT. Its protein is CASSFGALGELFF.

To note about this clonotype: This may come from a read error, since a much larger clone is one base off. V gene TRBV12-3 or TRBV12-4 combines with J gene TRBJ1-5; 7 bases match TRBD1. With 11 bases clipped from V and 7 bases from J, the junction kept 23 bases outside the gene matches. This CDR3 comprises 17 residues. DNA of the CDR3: TGTGCCGGCACTAAGGGTAGGGACAGAGGGCCCGGACAGCCCCAGCATTTT. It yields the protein CAGTKGRDRGPGQPQHF.

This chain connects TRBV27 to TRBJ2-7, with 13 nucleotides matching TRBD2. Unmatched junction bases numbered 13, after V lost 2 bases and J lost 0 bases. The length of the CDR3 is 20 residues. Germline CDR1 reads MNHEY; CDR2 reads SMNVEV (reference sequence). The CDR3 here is CASSLATPGLAGPSSYEQYF. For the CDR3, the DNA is TGTGCCAGCAGTTTAGCAACCCCGGGACTAGCGGGGCCGAGCTCCTACGAGCAGTACTTC.

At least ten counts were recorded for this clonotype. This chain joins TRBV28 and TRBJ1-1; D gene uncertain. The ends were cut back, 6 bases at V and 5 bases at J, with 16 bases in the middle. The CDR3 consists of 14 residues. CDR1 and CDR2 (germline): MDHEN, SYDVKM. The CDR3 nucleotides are TGTGCCAGCAGCTTCTCCCGGGGTTGGACTGAAGCTTTCTTT. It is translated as CASSFSRGWTEAFF.

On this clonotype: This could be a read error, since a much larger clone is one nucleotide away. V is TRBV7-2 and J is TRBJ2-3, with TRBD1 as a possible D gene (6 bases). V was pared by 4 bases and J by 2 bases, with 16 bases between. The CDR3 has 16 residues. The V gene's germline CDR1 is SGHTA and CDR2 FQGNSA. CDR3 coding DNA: TGTGCCAGCAGCTCCCGGGACACTAGAGACACAGATACGCAGTATTTT. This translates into CASSSRDTRDTDTQYF.

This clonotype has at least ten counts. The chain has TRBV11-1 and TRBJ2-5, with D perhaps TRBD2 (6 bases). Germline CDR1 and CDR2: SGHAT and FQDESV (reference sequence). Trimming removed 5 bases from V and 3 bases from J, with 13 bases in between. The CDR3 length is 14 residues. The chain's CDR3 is CASSPRGTEETQYF. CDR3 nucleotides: TGTGCCAGCAGCCCACGGGGGACCGAAGAGACCCAGTACTTC.